The text below deals with one T cell receptor beta chain. The data derive from a study of blood T cell repertoires in COVID-19. In the study overall: The United States, Italy and Spain provided the acute and convalescent COVID-19 samples. T cells, B-cell-depleted T cells, or PBMCs supplied cDNA or gDNA.

Participant-reported clinical history was the basis for cohort assignment. How the authors handled the data: The assay estimated nucleated cells by amplifying reference gene primers. Sequencing used immunoSEQ multiplex PCR; TCRdb keeps in-frame clones, though not all of them. The V and J calls and the clone size are those of that table, but D and trimming were determined from the DNA. The sample carries approximately 250,000 clones, 85% to 90% recorded once. The CDR3 is 13 amino acids. V was pared by 9 bases and J by 5 bases, with 3 bases of the junction left unmatched. Germline V lookup: CDR1 KGHDR, CDR2 SFDVKD.

This TCR was recovered from a woman aged 55-70 years in a cohort exposed to, infected with or recovered from COVID-19 (not recorded which). The specimen sequenced was PBMCs or T cells enriched from blood (not recorded which). V is TRBV24-1 and J is TRBJ2-2; 9 nucleotides match TRBD1. CDR3 sequence reads: CATGTGNTGELFF. The CDR3 DNA is TGTGCCACCGGGACAGGGAATACCGGGGAGCTGTTTTTT.